Listed below are T cell receptor beta chains from one sample, sequenced in a study of blood T cell repertoires in COVID-19. Sequencing used immunoSEQ multiplex PCR; TCRdb keeps in-frame clones, though not all of them. The sample includes about 200,000 clones, 80% to 95% seen only once; the top ten take 0.53%. Sample: peripheral blood. These TCRs come from a man aged 45-65 years with acute or convalescent COVID-19. Both conserved end residues are part of each CDR3. A D gene is named only where the DNA matches it firmly. Part of the rows lack a size; the others show once, few, many or a class for expanded clones.

size	V	D	J	CDR3	DNA
-	TRBV2	-	TRBJ2-7	CVSSRDNSEQYF	TGTGTCAGCAGCCGGGACAACTCCGAGCAGTACTTC
-	TRBV4-1	-	TRBJ1-4	CASSQTTGTRNEKLFF	TGCGCCAGCAGCCAAACAACAGGGACGAGGAATGAAAAACTGTTTTTT
-	TRBV7-9	TRBD2	TRBJ2-1	CASSLMVAGGYNEQFF	TGTGCCAGCAGCTTAATGGTAGCGGGAGGGTACAATGAGCAGTTCTTC
few	TRBV27	TRBD2	TRBJ2-7	CASSLGLAGRYEQYF	TGTGCCAGCAGTTTAGGACTAGCGGGAAGGTACGAGCAGTACTTC
-	TRBV29-1	TRBD1	TRBJ1-1	CSVIGGQGTSMNTEAFF	TGCAGCGTCATAGGGGGACAGGGTACTTCCATGAACACTGAAGCTTTCTTT
-	TRBV7-9	-	TRBJ1-4	CASSLDTGTNEKLFF	TGTGCCAGCAGCTTAGATACAGGGACTAATGAAAAACTGTTTTTT
-	TRBV4-2	-	TRBJ2-2	CASSPRLGTGELFF	TGTGCCAGCAGCCCGCGCCTCGGCACCGGGGAGCTGTTTTTT
-	TRBV27	-	TRBJ2-1	CASRDPRGRGTYNEQFF	TGTGCCAGCAGGGATCCCAGGGGGCGGGGGACCTACAATGAGCAGTTCTTC
-	TRBV28	-	TRBJ1-5	CASSGVSNQPQHF	TGTGCCAGCAGCGGGGTTAGCAATCAGCCCCAGCATTTT
-	TRBV21-1	-	TRBJ1-1	CASSTGLPREAFF	TGTGCCAGCAGCACTGGACTGCCCCGTGAAGCTTTCTTT
-	TRBV5-6	-	TRBJ2-1	CASSLSGGGQFF	TGTGCCAGCAGCTTGTCTGGCGGAGGGCAGTTCTTC
-	TRBV12-3/TRBV12-4	-	TRBJ1-1	CASSSGTEAFF	TGTGCCAGCAGTTCAGGTACTGAAGCTTTCTTT
-	TRBV19	TRBD1	TRBJ2-1	CASSKLDRGRWAYNEQFF	TGTGCCAGTAGTAAGCTGGACAGGGGACGGTGGGCCTACAATGAGCAGTTCTTC
-	TRBV7-3	-	TRBJ2-2	CASSLAPTANTGELFF	TGTGCCAGCAGCTTAGCCCCGACAGCTAACACCGGGGAGCTGTTTTTT
once	TRBV9	-	TRBJ2-1	CASSVATRQSSYNEQFF	TGTGCCAGCAGCGTAGCTACGCGACAGAGCTCCTACAATGAGCAGTTCTTC
-	TRBV21-1	-	TRBJ2-7	CASSKPPTGAKNEQYF	TGTGCCAGCAGCAAACCTCCGACAGGGGCTAAAAACGAGCAGTACTTC
-	TRBV27	-	TRBJ1-1	CASSPTGYATEAFF	TGTGCCAGCAGCCCAACGGGATATGCCACTGAAGCTTTCTTT
once	TRBV19	TRBD1	TRBJ1-4	CATRQGRKDEKLFF	TGTGCCACAAGACAGGGGAGGAAGGATGAAAAACTGTTTTTT
-	TRBV19	TRBD1	TRBJ2-7	CASSIRALGTGTYEQYF	TGTGCCAGTAGTATAAGGGCCCTCGGGACAGGGACCTACGAGCAGTACTTC
once	TRBV4-1	-	TRBJ1-4	CASSQEAFEEKLFF	TGCGCCAGCAGCCAAGAAGCTTTTGAGGAAAAACTGTTTTTT
-	TRBV11-2	-	TRBJ2-7	CASSLVPSRNEQYF	TGTGCCAGCAGCTTAGTTCCTAGTCGTAACGAGCAGTACTTC
-	TRBV18	TRBD2	TRBJ2-5	CASSTNGGAGETQYF	TGTGCCAGCTCAACAAACGGGGGGGCCGGGGAGACCCAGTACTTC
-	TRBV7-2	-	TRBJ2-2	CASSRGGGGTGELFF	TGTGCCTCCTCGCGTGGGGGAGGGGGAACCGGGGAGCTGTTTTTT
-	TRBV6-1	TRBD1	TRBJ2-3	CASSVQTGGYTDTQYF	TGTGCCAGCAGTGTACAGACAGGGGGGTACACAGATACGCAGTATTTT
-	TRBV19	TRBD1	TRBJ1-2	CASRGTESNYGYTF	TGTGCCAGTAGGGGGACAGAGTCTAACTATGGCTACACCTTC
-	TRBV28	TRBD2	TRBJ2-3	CASSSAGTSWRQYF	TGTGCCAGCAGTAGCGCCGGGACTAGCTGGCGGCAGTATTTT
-	TRBV12-3/TRBV12-4	TRBD1	TRBJ2-1	CASSHQGDEQFF	TGTGCCAGCAGTCATCAGGGGGATGAGCAGTTCTTC
-	TRBV2	-	TRBJ2-5	CASSAEVLETQYF	TGTGCCAGCAGTGCGGAGGTTCTCGAGACCCAGTACTTC
few	TRBV5-4	-	TRBJ1-2	CASSLDRDSGYGYTF	TGTGCCAGCAGCTTGGATAGGGACTCCGGCTATGGCTACACCTTC
-	TRBV19	-	TRBJ1-1	CASSDRANTEAFF	TGTGCCAGTAGCGACAGAGCCAACACTGAAGCTTTCTTT
-	TRBV19	-	TRBJ2-7	CASSIALSTYEQYF	TGTGCCAGTAGTATAGCACTATCCACCTACGAGCAGTACTTC
-	TRBV27	-	TRBJ2-5	CASSLTRGEQETQYF	TGTGCCAGCAGTTTAACAAGGGGTGAACAAGAGACCCAGTACTTC
-	TRBV7-3	-	TRBJ1-2	CASSLDSVSNYGYTF	TGTGCCAGCAGCTTAGATAGCGTTTCTAACTATGGCTACACCTTC
-	TRBV5-1	TRBD1	TRBJ1-1	CASSTGQGNTEAFF	TGCGCCAGCAGCACTGGACAGGGAAACACTGAAGCTTTCTTT
-	TRBV4-3	TRBD1	TRBJ1-1	CASSYGTGPFDEAFF	TGCGCCAGCAGCTACGGGACAGGGCCCTTTGATGAAGCTTTCTTT
-	TRBV7-3	-	TRBJ1-5	CASSLVSGNQPQHF	TGTGCCAGCAGCTTAGTATCGGGCAATCAGCCCCAGCATTTT
few	TRBV10-2	-	TRBJ1-2	CASSEGRDGGYTF	TGCGCCAGCAGTGAGGGCAGGGATGGTGGCTACACCTTC
-	TRBV10-2	TRBD1	TRBJ1-5	CASRTPGGGQPQHF	TGCGCCAGCAGGACCCCAGGGGGCGGGCAGCCCCAGCATTTT
few	TRBV10-3	-	TRBJ1-2	CATLNLTDPHGYTF	TGTGCCACTCTGAACCTTACAGACCCCCACGGCTACACCTTC
-	TRBV7-6	TRBD2	TRBJ2-3	CASSLVAGTSFADTQYF	TGTGCCAGCAGCTTAGTTGCCGGGACTAGTTTTGCAGATACGCAGTATTTT
-	TRBV28	-	TRBJ2-7	CASSLGTSYEQYF	TGTGCCAGCAGTTTGGGGACTTCCTACGAGCAGTACTTC
-	TRBV9	-	TRBJ2-2	CASSEGGTDTGELFF	TGTGCCAGCAGCGAAGGCGGGACGGACACCGGGGAGCTGTTTTTT
-	TRBV6-5	-	TRBJ1-3	CASSPPGGRNTIYF	TGTGCCAGCAGTCCCCCCGGCGGGAGGAACACCATATATTTT
-	TRBV28	-	TRBJ2-1	CASSLGLVGGGSYNEQFF	TGTGCCAGCAGTCTTGGACTAGTGGGAGGGGGCTCCTACAATGAGCAGTTCTTC
few	TRBV6-4	-	TRBJ2-2	CASGTPNTGELFF	TGTGCCAGCGGGACACCGAACACCGGGGAGCTGTTTTTT
-	TRBV4-3	-	TRBJ2-5	CASSQDWAGETQYF	TGCGCCAGCAGCCAAGATTGGGCTGGGGAGACCCAGTACTTC